A single sample is the source of the 18 T cell receptor beta chains below, sequenced in a study of blood T cell repertoires in COVID-19. TCRdb's table, derived via immunoSEQ multiplex PCR, lists solely in-frame clones and lacks some. The data hold more than 300,000 clones, with just over 85% observed a single time. The specimen was PBMCs or T cells enriched from blood (not recorded which). The receptors were sampled from a man aged 25 to 40 who had recovered from COVID-19.

J is TRBJ1-4 and V is TRBV29-1; TRBD1 aligns across 11 bases. Germline CDR1 reads SQVTM; CDR2 reads ANQGSEA. The CDR3 covers 12 residues. V was pared by 7 bases and J by 8 bases, with 3 bases of the junction left unmatched. CDR3 coding DNA: TGCAGCGCAGGACAGGGGGCCGAAAAACTGTTTTTT. This encodes CSAGQGAEKLFF.

For the CDR3, the DNA is TGTGCCAGCAGCTTGACGGGAGACACCGGGGAGCTGTTTTTT. It is translated as CASSLTGDTGELFF. The chain links TRBV5-4 to TRBJ2-2; TRBD2 is a possible D gene (6 bases). CDR1 SGHNT and CDR2 YYREEE come from the germline V gene (reference sequence). The CDR3 runs 14 residues. Trimming cost V 1 base and J 3 bases, with 7 bases left between them.

The rearrangement uses TRBV11-3 and TRBJ2-2; weak D call: TRBD2 (6 bases). The CDR3 is made up of 15 amino acids. The germline V gene has CDR1 SGHNT and CDR2 YENEEA. V dropped 5 bases and J dropped 1 base, with 11 bases sitting between them. Written as DNA, the CDR3 is TGTGCCAGCAGCCAGCTGCGGGAGAACACCGGGGAGCTGTTTTTT. Amino acids: CASSQLRENTGELFF. The full variable domain, completed using reference TRBV11-3 and TRBJ2-2, is EAGVVQSPRYKIIEKKQPVAFWCNPISGHNTLYWYLQNLGQGPELLIRYENEEAVDDSQLPKDRFSAERLKGVDSTLKIQPAELGDSAVYLCASSQLRENTGELFFGEGSRLTVL.

The V call is TRBV29-1, the J call TRBJ1-5, with TRBD1 matching over 8 bases. The trim removed 6 bases at V and 3 bases at J, leaving 4 bases unmatched. Germline CDR1 reads SQVTM; CDR2 reads ANQGSEA. This CDR3 spans 13 amino acids. For the CDR3, the DNA is TGCAGCGTGGGACAGGTGATCAATCAGCCCCAGCATTTT. It specifies CSVGQVINQPQHF.

The chain carries TRBV29-1 and TRBJ2-5, with D maybe TRBD1 (5 bases). The CDR3 sequence is 12 residues long. Deletions cut 4 bases from V and 5 bases from J, with 11 bases between. The germline V gene has CDR1 SQVTM and CDR2 ANQGSEA. CDR3 amino acids: CSVVTAGETQYF. CDR3 nucleotides: TGCAGCGTTGTGACAGCTGGGGAGACCCAGTACTTC.

The chain recombines TRBV19 with TRBJ1-1, with D possibly being TRBD1 (5 bases). The germline V gene has CDR1 LNHDA and CDR2 SQIVND (reference sequence). V lost 5 bases, J lost 6 bases, and 19 bases lay in between. The CDR3 has 15 amino acids. The CDR3 loop is CASSVRGGGVAEAFF. The DNA for the CDR3 is TGTGCCAGTAGTGTCCGTGGTGGGGGGGTCGCTGAAGCTTTCTTT.

The rearrangement links TRBV6-6 to TRBJ1-4; 8 nucleotides align to TRBD1. Trimming cost V 5 bases and J 0 bases; bases outside gene matches: 8. CDR1 and CDR2 from the germline V gene are MNHNY and SVGAGI (reference sequence). CDR3 length equals 17 residues. The CDR3 DNA reads as TGTGCCAGCAGTCAGACAGGGGCGAGAACAACTAATGAAAAACTGTTTTTT. It specifies CASSQTGARTTNEKLFF.

The chain is built from TRBV5-6 and TRBJ2-1, with 10 positions matching TRBD2. Germline values: CDR1 SGHDT, CDR2 YYEEEE. With V trimmed by 5 bases and J by 6 bases, 8 bases remained unmatched. The CDR3 extends over 15 amino acids. The CDR3 DNA is TGTGCCAGCAGTTTAGCGGGGGGCCCTTCCAATGAGCAGTTCTTC. As protein: CASSLAGGPSNEQFF.

The chain employs TRBV28 and TRBJ1-5; D is possibly TRBD1 (5 bases). The germline V gene has CDR1 MDHEN and CDR2 SYDVKM. Trimming removed 6 bases at V and 3 bases at J, with 12 bases between. The CDR3 length is 14 residues. The CDR3 loop reads CASSPQGLNQPQHF. The CDR3 nucleotides are TGTGCCAGCAGCCCTCAGGGACTCAATCAGCCCCAGCATTTT. The complete variable domain, with remaining parts taken from reference TRBV28 and TRBJ1-5, reads DVKVTQSSRYLVKRTGEKVFLECVQDMDHENMFWYRQDPGLGLRLIYFSYDVKMKEKGDIPEGYSVSREKKERFSLILESASTNQTSMYLCASSPQGLNQPQHFGDGTRLSIL.

V gene TRBV28 combines with J gene TRBJ1-2; 9 nucleotides agree with TRBD1. J lost 5 bases, V lost 8 bases, and 3 bases had no gene match. The CDR3 totals 12 residues. Germline CDR1 is MDHEN and CDR2 is SYDVKM. CDR3 protein: CASGTGLYGYTF. The CDR3 region has the DNA TGTGCCAGCGGGACAGGGCTGTATGGCTACACCTTC.

The DNA for the CDR3 is TGTGCCAGCAGCTTAACATCCACTGAAGCTTTCTTT. Encoded protein: CASSLTSTEAFF. The chain combines TRBV11-2 with TRBJ1-1; D is unresolved. The CDR3 spans 12 residues. V was pared by 2 bases and J by 4 bases, with 5 bases between. Per germline, CDR1 SGHAT and CDR2 FQNNGV.

The chain is built from TRBV5-1 and TRBJ1-3; 9 nucleotides line up with TRBD1. With 1 base clipped from V and 1 base from J, the junction kept 6 bases outside the gene matches. The germline CDR1 and CDR2 sequences are SGHRS and YFSETQ. CDR3 size: 17 residues. CDR3 amino acids: CASSLLGQGLSGNTIYF. The CDR3 nucleotides read TGCGCCAGCAGCTTGTTGGGACAGGGTTTATCTGGAAACACCATATATTTT.

DNA for the CDR3: TGTGCCAGCAGTGTCTCCAGGGCCTTCTGGACCCAGTACTTC. It codes for CASSVSRAFWTQYF. The rearrangement uses TRBV6-4 and TRBJ2-5; tentatively, D is TRBD1 (5 bases). Per germline, CDR1 MRHNA and CDR2 SNTAGT. Trimming shortened V by 4 bases and J by 7 bases, and 16 bases separated the two germline ends. The CDR3 has 14 residues.

This clone has only one observation. The chain links TRBV14 to TRBJ2-1; 10 nucleotides agree with TRBD2. Germline-derived CDR1 and CDR2 are SGHDN and FVKESK. The CDR3 is 16 amino acids. V gave up 1 base and J gave up 6 bases; unmatched junction bases: 6. The CDR3 reads CASSQVGSGRSNEQFF. As DNA, the CDR3 is TGTGCCAGCAGCCAAGTCGGTAGCGGGAGGTCCAATGAGCAGTTCTTC.

This chain connects TRBV11-3 to TRBJ2-3; 7 bases are a match to TRBD1. Per germline, CDR1 SGHNT and CDR2 YENEEA. The CDR3 extends over 15 amino acids. The junction had 9 bases not matched to a gene; V was cut back by 5 bases and J by 4 bases. DNA for the CDR3: TGTGCCAGCAGCACCGGACAGGAAAAGGCAGATACGCAGTATTTT. It translates to CASSTGQEKADTQYF.

V is TRBV11-2 and J is TRBJ2-4; perhaps TRBD2 as D (7 bases). Germline V gene sequence: CDR1 SGHAT, CDR2 FQNNGV. Trimming took 1 base from V and 4 from J, leaving 17 bases between them. This CDR3 has 17 amino acids. CDR3 region: CASSLGYREGMKNIQYF. The CDR3 coding sequence is TGTGCCAGCAGCTTAGGATACAGGGAGGGGATGAAAAACATTCAGTACTTC. Supplemented by reference TRBV11-2 and TRBJ2-4, the full variable domain reads EAGVAQSPRYKIIEKRQSVAFWCNPISGHATLYWYQQILGQGPKLLIQFQNNGVVDDSQLPKDRFSAERLKGVDSTLKIQPAKLEDSAVYLCASSLGYREGMKNIQYFGAGTRLSVL.

The chain joins TRBV4-1 to TRBJ1-5; D possibly corresponds to TRBD1 (5 bases). With 0 bases removed from V and 5 bases from J, the gap between germline ends came to 11 bases. Germline CDR1 MGHRA, CDR2 YSYEKL. The CDR3 length is 15 residues. The CDR3 here is CASSQELGGYQPQHF. Written as DNA, the CDR3 is TGCGCCAGCAGCCAAGAACTGGGGGGTTATCAGCCCCAGCATTTT.

J is TRBJ2-7 and V is TRBV13; D may be TRBD2 (6 bases). V shed 4 bases and J shed 7 bases, with 14 bases lying between them. This CDR3 is 13 amino acids long. CDR1 is PRHDT, CDR2 FYEKMQ, per germline (reference sequence). CDR3 residues: CASSSGDLGEQYF. As DNA, the CDR3 is TGTGCCAGCAGCTCGGGGGATTTGGGGGAGCAGTACTTC.